The T cell receptor beta chain under discussion was sequenced for a study of cytomegalovirus exposure and HLA in healthy donors (dated by TCRdb to about 2017). Study-level background: An earlier analysis of approximately 600 of the donors reported roughly 300 Gb of sequence data and 117 million unique TCR beta sequences from approximately 180 million T cells. The study was designed to test whether signatures of past pathogen exposure could be identified by cataloging public T cell receptors. Using immunosequencing, the study profiled T cell repertoires from fewer than 700 subjects and related those repertoires to cytomegalovirus serostatus. A later analysis re-examined previously published TCR beta repertoires from more than 650 donors and added high-resolution HLA genotyping to investigate patterns of TCR occurrence. In an earlier analysis of 500 to 650 of the donors, high-throughput TCR beta sequencing was used to judge whether each TCR beta V gene segment behaved as functional or pseudogenic. Typing coverage varied by locus: roughly 629-640 donors for A, B, C, DRB1 and DQB1; approximately 520 for DQA1; about 570 for DPA1; some 470 for DPB1. To predict cytomegalovirus infection status, the study combined high-throughput TCR immunosequencing, statistical association of individual TCRs with disease status, and machine learning. Around 330 gigabases of sequencing data and roughly 81 million unique TCR sequences made up an early release that covered approximately 650 HLA-typed donors. A later genetic analysis used genome-wide SNP genotypes for about three fifths of the roughly 700 donors, treating that subset as a discovery cohort. Among about 360 genotyped donors of the cohort, an average of around 240,000 unique TCR beta nucleotide sequences were sequenced per donor, roughly 18% of them non-productive. Alongside the repertoire data, information on donor age, sex, ethnicity and CMV serostatus was compiled. Along with the roughly 700-subject first cohort, a separate validation cohort of over a hundred different subjects was used. HLA typing included class I and class II loci at four-digit resolution. The later analysis used no new phenotypic data to find candidate immune exposures, relying instead on TCR beta sequences and their occurrence across donors. All discovery cohort repertoires had been generated using a single sequencing platform. Because of strong linkage in the cohort, five DR-DQ haplotypes were treated as single units for association and clustering. Of the roughly 400 genotyped donors, around 81% fell in the genetic ancestry cluster associated with self-reported Caucasian donors.

The library relied on the immunoSEQ multiplex PCR assay. A mixture of 60 forward primers for TCR Vbeta segments and 13 reverse primers for TCR Jbeta segments was used in the multiplex PCR. Amplification of the CDR3 region of rearranged TCR beta genes was performed with a multiplex PCR assay on genomic DNA. The amplified TCR beta libraries were sequenced on the Illumina HiSeq System as 87-base-pair reads. The source study handled its data this way. A later analysis counted about 80 million unique TCR beta chains across the 690 or so repertoires, and 9.5 million to 11 million of these chains were shared by at least two donors. To remove PCR and sequencing errors, raw reads were error-corrected and collapsed into unique sequences using a nearest-neighbor algorithm that merged closely related sequences. Alignment of CDR3 sequences to IMGT reference sequences was used to assign V, D and J gene segments. For a sequence to be retained, at least a six-nucleotide match to both a V gene segment and a J gene segment was required. Rearrangements were called productive when the CDR3 lacked stop codons and stayed in frame with V and J; all others were non-productive. CDR3 was defined according to IMGT convention as the region running from the second conserved V-encoded cysteine to the conserved J-encoded phenylalanine. In an earlier analysis of just under 600 of the donors, sequences lacking an unambiguous match to a single V gene segment were excluded. An earlier analysis of several hundred of the donors called V segments functional above 56.7% productive rearrangements and segregating when the between-donor standard deviation exceeded 5%. A statistical classification framework was built to diagnose cytomegalovirus status from the catalog of TCR beta chain sequences. In a later analysis, TCR nucleotide sequences were compared against IMGT/GENE-DB human TR gene sequences so that V and J genes could be assigned. Using the TCRdist pipeline, a later analysis assigned CDR3 sequences along with most-parsimonious VDJ recombination scenarios. In a later analysis, every TCR beta chain was defined by the combination of its CDR3 amino acid sequence and its V-gene family, and reads without a unique V-gene family were dropped. In a later analysis, fewer than 600 highly shared, low-generation-probability nucleotide sequences were removed to address suspected cross-contamination and a sequencing artifact. A later analysis calculated a clonal expansion index for each public chain from normalized within-repertoire ranks of inferred template counts. In a later analysis, generation probabilities were computed with a VDJ recombination model fitted to out-of-frame rearrangements, and the resulting probabilities were checked against IGoR. A later analysis scored TCR-TCR, TCR-HLA and TCR-CMV co-occurrence with hypergeometric tests, applying a repertoire-size bias correction to TCR pairs. False discovery rates were estimated in a later analysis by permuting HLA or CMV assignments 20 times. In a later analysis, co-occurring TCRs were grouped using DBSCAN, and TCRdist sequence similarity was added for clustering within HLA-allele-positive subsets. Repertoires with fewer than 30,000 or more than 120,000 public chains, plus five repertoires with anomalous nucleotide sharing, were excluded from co-occurrence clustering. Entries here come from immuneACCESS through TCRdb and include only in-frame sequences with V and J called. Some clones fail to appear in such tables; in the studies checked, an unresolved V gene covers under half of the shortfall, and the cause of the remainder is unknown. V, J and clone size were drawn from that table, and D and trimming were deduced from the DNA. This sample comprises about 140,000 clones, about 74% of them detected only once. Together, the top ten hold around 3% of the sample.

In total, approximately 610 healthy bone marrow donors made up the cohort. At the time of sampling, every cohort member was nominally healthy, though immune exposures that went unrecorded were likely present. The donor tested CMV seronegative, placing the donor among the 350 or so seronegative members of the cohort. A peripheral blood sample was provided by each donor, and peripheral blood mononuclear cells were used for TCR beta sequencing. Genomic DNA extraction from the blood cell samples was performed with the Qiagen DNeasy Blood Extraction Kit. The germline V gene gives CDR1 as SGHRS and CDR2 as YFSETQ. The CDR3 contains 14 residues, cysteine and phenylalanine counted. The CDR3 DNA has 42 bases and is translated from base 1. Ends trimmed: V by 6 bases, J by 4 bases; bases unmatched to a gene: 8. In the case of this clone: The target of this receptor is not known. Base quality data are lacking; no much larger clone is found one base away.

The paper's findings and limits, for the study overall: Only TCR beta chains were sequenced in this cohort, and the absence of alpha or paired-chain data limited detectable features. Strong co-occurrence of HLA alleles, especially DR and DQ, made assigning TCR associations to individual alleles difficult. A further reported finding was that TCR beta sequences accurately predicted the HLA-A and HLA-B alleles for most subjects in the first cohort. According to a later analysis, most CMV-associated TCR beta chains appeared to be HLA-restricted, and the HLA associations seemed to be driven largely by CMV exposure. According to a later analysis, parvovirus B19, influenza, CMV and Epstein-Barr virus appeared linked to several top co-occurrence clusters. A later analysis found that HLA-associated TCR beta chains were more clonally expanded and had lower generation probabilities than equally common non-associated chains. A later genetic analysis associated a missense DCLRE1C variant with V-gene and J-gene trimming of TCR beta chains, and an independent cohort replicated the association. A later analysis associated 16,951 TCR beta sequences with specific HLA alleles at a false discovery rate of 0.05. The only immune exposure information available for the cohort was CMV serostatus. A later analysis found that TCR association rates varied across HLA loci, with DRB1 alleles showing the most associated TCRs and HLA-C alleles the fewest. Across donors, most TCR sequences were observed very rarely, whereas some public TCRs were present in many individuals. The classifier was reported to diagnose cytomegalovirus status with high specificity and sensitivity in both the original cohort and the validation cohort. HLA typing was unavailable for some donors at each locus, so association tests used only the typed subset. Broadly in line with IMGT annotations, most TCR beta V segments showed up in productive rearrangements about 87% or about 30% of the time in an earlier analysis of 450 to 600 of the donors. According to a later genetic analysis, donors in an Asian-associated ancestry cluster had fewer N-insertions in productive TCRs than the approximately 670-donor mean. The 87-base-pair reads could not distinguish some IMGT-functional V segments, including TRBV6-2 and TRBV6-3, so those segments were excluded. In the study, around 150 TCR beta chains were listed as associated with cytomegalovirus. Because counts were too low, 15 to 20 rarely observed V segments, including chromosome 9 orphons, were excluded from the earlier analysis of some 590 of the donors. A few of the identified cytomegalovirus-associated TCR beta chains were confirmed in vitro to be specific for cytomegalovirus antigens. The presence/absence analyses assumed that sequencing depth was roughly uniform across donors, and that assumption may not be true. The sequencing pipeline was judged likely to have produced a cluster of highly shared sequence variants as a technical artifact. The authors suggested that the approach could potentially be extended to other disease states and immunological phenotypes. Linkage disequilibrium might explain the correlated functional status among segregating V segments, but an unknown experimental factor could not be excluded.

Recombination joined TRBV5-1 with TRBJ2-3; TRBD1 agrees with 7 junctional bases. The TCR comes from a male donor in good health and CMV-seronegative. Material: PBMCs. The CDR3: CASNTEGAPDTQYF. The nucleotide sequence is TGCGCCAGCAACACCGAGGGGGCGCCAGATACGCAGTATTTT.